This T cell receptor (beta chain) was recorded in a study of human T cells and chemical hapten exposure. Background on the study: Diagnoses of alopecia areata, totalis or universalis occurred in mostly female patients. The study's findings and limits: There was a positive correlation between PT1 expanded TCR counts and patch test score. Against controls, expanded TCRs gave rise to significantly more large CDR3 similarity clusters.

Details on this clonotype: Its matching antigen is unknown.

This CDR3 has 13 amino acids. Germline CDR1 reads LNHNV; CDR2 reads YYDKDF (reference sequence). Unmatched junction bases numbered 2, after V lost 0 bases and J lost 8 bases. Specified time point: patch test 3, about 24 weeks after DPC sensitization. Treatment in this sample: therapeutic diphenylcyclopropenone sensitization with weekly scalp DPC. Extraction of total RNA was performed on unfractionated whole blood. Only after blood had been drawn was each patch test applied. TCRdb re-called the RACE reads through MiXCR, storing one row per CDR3 protein. The sample includes tens of thousands of distinct CDR3 sequences, approximately 12% of them seen just once.

This TCR derives from a woman in her thirties or forties with alopecia areata. Some clones in this sample may be carry-over from other donors' samples. Sequencing used whole blood, obtained in connection with sensitization to the hapten diphenylcyclopropenone (DPC). The chain links TRBV15 to TRBJ1-1; 8 bases are a match to TRBD1. This CDR3 is CATSRDRGPEAFF. CDR3 nucleotides: TGTGCCACCAGCAGAGACAGGGGGCCAGAAGCTTTCTTT.